This TCR beta chain stems from a study of blood T cell repertoires in COVID-19. Overall study context: Sites in the United States, Italy and Spain provided acute and convalescent COVID-19 samples.

The CDR3 contains 18 residues. With V trimmed by 0 bases and J by 0 bases, 2 bases remained unmatched. The germline V gene encodes CDR1 LGHDT and CDR2 YNNKEL (reference sequence). Source study methods: Amplified reference gene primers provided the basis for estimating nucleated cell counts. Repertoires were generated with immunoSEQ multiplex PCR, while TCRdb's copy carries only in-frame clones and drops some. V and J calls plus clone size are reproduced from that table; the DNA served to infer D and trimming. Of 140,000 to 150,000 clones listed, around four fifths are singletons. This sequence joins TRBV3-1 (or the pseudogene TRBV3-2) and TRBJ2-3; 14 bases are shared with TRBD2. Sequencing was performed on peripheral blood. This TCR was recovered from a woman aged 35 to 49 with active or convalescent COVID-19. The CDR3 protein is CASSQDGTSGGSTDTQYF. In DNA, the CDR3 is TGTGCCAGCAGCCAAGATGGGACTAGCGGGGGAAGCACAGATACGCAGTATTTT.